This T cell receptor beta chain originates from a study of OX40 agonist ivuxolimab in advanced cancers. Some background on the complete study: The costimulatory receptor OX40 (CD134) was targeted by ivuxolimab, a fully human IgG2 agonistic monoclonal antibody. Intravenous ivuxolimab was administered to patients every 2 weeks at six dose levels: 0.01, 0.1, 0.3, 1.5, 3 and 10 mg/kg. Among the 52 dose-escalation patients, about 20 had hepatocellular carcinoma, approximately 15 melanoma, 9 renal cell carcinoma and 9 head and neck cancer. In the dose-escalation cohort, roughly 80% of patients were male, and the mean age was about 55 years, with a range of about 23 to 90. Patients were allowed to have had prior anti-PD-1, anti-PD-L1 or anti-CTLA-4 therapy, and approximately 43% of the dose-escalation patients had previously received checkpoint inhibitors. Partial responses occurred in three dose-escalation patients: two with cutaneous melanoma and one with hepatocellular carcinoma. Peripheral TCRbeta sequencing was intended to test whether TCR sequence diversity was altered and clonal T-cell expansion was caused by ivuxolimab. The monotherapy dose-escalation portion (N = 52 patients) of the phase I ivuxolimab trial is reported in the paper.

Results and caveats for the whole study, not just this receptor: Clonal expansion of both CD4+ and CD8+ blood T cells was observed from baseline to week 6 at doses 0.1 to 3.0 mg/kg. After ivuxolimab, more expanded clones were found on average in CD8+ T cells than in CD4+ T cells. Low levels of normalized T-cell clonal expansion were also seen in some nonresponding patients. The antigen specificity of the clonally expanded peripheral T cells was not determined. In the 0.1-3.0 mg/kg groups, partial responders were among the patients with the lowest normalized peripheral clonal expansion, particularly in CD8+ T cells.

Genomic DNA was extracted from sorted cells for sequencing of the TCRbeta CDR3 region. The immunoSEQ Assay was used to sequence the TCRbeta CDR3 regions. TCRdb took over this immuneACCESS table, retaining in-frame rearrangements with V and J assigned. Such tables are incomplete; in checked studies, under half of the missing clones stem from an unresolved V gene, and the remainder is unexplained. Present in this sample are around 26,000 clones, roughly 93% of which were seen just once. Roughly 50% of the sample goes to the ten largest clones. Sequences SGHVS (CDR1) and FNYEAQ (CDR2) are obtained from the germline V gene. The CDR3 measures 15 amino acids from cysteine to phenylalanine. Only the CDR3 DNA stays, 45 bases, in frame from base 1. The junction shows trimming of 5 bases on V and 6 bases on J, plus 20 bases between the germline ends. The trial excluded patients who had a history of autoimmune disease or who were on systemic immunosuppression. Peripheral blood for TCR sequencing was collected from all dose cohorts at baseline, on cycle 4 day 1, and on cycle 7 day 1. Samples were obtained from an open-label, multicenter, first-in-human phase I dose-escalation trial of ivuxolimab. Adults with locally advanced or metastatic melanoma, renal cell carcinoma, hepatocellular carcinoma or head and neck squamous cell carcinoma were enrolled in the trial. Before TCR sequencing, CD4+ T cells and CD8+ T cells from peripheral blood were sorted into separate populations.

As concerns this clone: It lacks a known antigen. No much larger clone exists at a distance of one base, and base qualities are not known.

The specimen was CD4+ or CD8+ T cells sorted from blood, collected in a trial of the OX40 agonist ivuxolimab. This clonotype originated in an adult with an advanced solid tumor such as melanoma, head and neck, liver or kidney cancer. The chain links TRBV7-6 with TRBJ2-7, with TRBD1 tentatively as D gene (6 bases match). The sequence in DNA is TGTGCCAGCAGCGTAGGGACGGCAGGGGCGACCGAGCAGTACTTC. Its amino acids are CASSVGTAGATEQYF.